Here is one TCR beta chain with its context. Its specificity is unknown. This sample stems from a study of PD-L1 blockade in urothelial cancer. For the study at large: Blood was subjected to analysis at 3 weeks (second dose) and 6 weeks following treatment start. Regarding the study as a whole: A below-median TCR clonality in blood before treatment predicted better survival.

Germline CDR1 is MNHNS and CDR2 is SASEGT. CDR3 length: 13 residues. V shed 6 bases and J shed 2 bases, with 8 bases lying between them. Here immunoSEQ multiplex PCR was the method, and the copy in TCRdb shows in-frame clones only, minus some. The sample has approximately 39,000 clones; 85% are singletons. Time point noted: pretreatment peripheral blood. The clonotype was recovered from a man older than 75 with urothelial cancer. The material sequenced was PBMCs, taken around atezolizumab (anti-PD-L1) treatment. This sequence joins TRBV6-1 and TRBJ1-5; no reliable D call. The DNA for the CDR3 is TGTGCCAGCAGCCCCCATGGCAATCAGCCCCAGCATTTT. This encodes CASSPHGNQPQHF.